This is a list of T cell receptor beta chains from one sample in a study of T cells in localized non-small cell lung cancer. Sequenced by immunoSEQ multiplex PCR; TCRdb stores in-frame clones only, minus some. The table records about 31,000 clones, 94% of them present only once. The source was peripheral blood, collected before any cancer treatment. The receptor set was obtained from a woman aged 35 to 75 with stage I lung adenocarcinoma. The CDR3 runs from the conserved cysteine through the conserved F or W. A D gene is named only where the DNA matches it firmly. Only some rows state a clone size, as once, few, many or a class for expanded clones.

clone size	V gene	J gene	D gene	CDR3 DNA	CDR3 protein
.	TRBV7-3	TRBJ2-1	TRBD2	TGTGCCAGCAGCTCGGGGACTACAAATGAGCAGTTCTTC	CASSSGTTNEQFF
.	TRBV2	TRBJ1-2	.	TGTGCCAGCAAGGTGAGCCCTAACTATGGCTACACCTTC	CASKVSPNYGYTF
.	TRBV4-1	TRBJ2-1	TRBD2	TGCGCCAGCAGCCTGGGGACCGGGACTAGCGGATACAATGAGCAGTTCTTC	CASSLGTGTSGYNEQFF
.	TRBV29-1	TRBJ2-1	TRBD2	TGCAGCGTTGCGACTAGCGGGAGGTACAATGAGCAGTTCTTC	CSVATSGRYNEQFF
.	TRBV5-1	TRBJ1-2	TRBD1	TGCGCCAGCAGCCTAGGGACAGTCTATGGCTACACCTTC	CASSLGTVYGYTF
.	TRBV28	TRBJ2-5	TRBD2	TGTGCCAGCAGTCCTAGACTAGCGGGCCTCCAAGAGACCCAGTACTTC	CASSPRLAGLQETQYF
.	TRBV7-9	TRBJ2-1	TRBD1	TGTGCCAGTTCGACAGGGGCCCTCAATGAGCAGTTCTTC	CASSTGALNEQFF
.	TRBV7-9	TRBJ1-1	.	TGTGCCAGCAGCTTAACAGCCAACACTGAAGCTTTCTTT	CASSLTANTEAFF
.	TRBV4-1	TRBJ2-3	.	TGCGCCAGCAGCCAACAGAGAGATACGCAGTATTTT	CASSQQRDTQYF
.	TRBV5-1	TRBJ1-4	.	TGCGCCAGCAGCCCTACCCCGGCTATTTTAGGGGAAAAACTGTTTTTT	CASSPTPAILGEKLFF
.	TRBV5-1	TRBJ2-2	.	TGCGCCAGCAGCTTGGCCTCGGGCGCCGGGGAGCTGTTTTTT	CASSLASGAGELFF
.	TRBV2	TRBJ2-2	.	TGTGCCAGCACGGGTCCCCCGGGGCGTGTTAAGGACACCGGGGAGCTGTTTTTT	CASTGPPGRVKDTGELFF
.	TRBV19	TRBJ2-3	.	TGTGCCAGTAGTATTACCCTAGATGGGGGTGATACGCAGTATTTT	CASSITLDGGDTQYF
.	TRBV5-8	TRBJ2-1	.	TGTGCCAGCAGCTTTCAGTACAATGAGCAGTTCTTC	CASSFQYNEQFF
.	TRBV18	TRBJ2-3	.	TGTGCCAGCGCCCAGGTGGTCCCCGGAGATACGCAGTATTTT	CASAQVVPGDTQYF
.	TRBV11-3	TRBJ2-7	.	TGTGCCAGCGGCTACACGGACCCCTACGAGCAGTACTTC	CASGYTDPYEQYF
.	TRBV7-9	TRBJ2-2	TRBD1	TGTGCCAGCAGCTTATTGGGACAGGCGAACACCGGGGAGCTGTTTTTT	CASSLLGQANTGELFF
.	TRBV6-6	TRBJ1-6	TRBD1	TGTGCCAGCAGTTACAGGGGGCCGCATTCACCCCTCCACTTT	CASSYRGPHSPLHF
.	TRBV2	TRBJ1-1	.	TGTGCCAGCAGTGACAGGCTGGGACGGAACACTGAAGCTTTCTTT	CASSDRLGRNTEAFF
.	TRBV7-6	TRBJ2-7	TRBD2	TGTGCCAGCAGCTCGGGACTAGCGGGAGAGGGGCTCTGGGAGCAGTACTTC	CASSSGLAGEGLWEQYF
few	TRBV14	TRBJ1-4	.	TGTGCCAGCAGCCTGGGGGCAGGGGAAAAACTGTTTTTT	CASSLGAGEKLFF
.	TRBV25-1	TRBJ1-6	.	TGTGCCAGCAGTGATCTCGTCTCCTATAATTCACCCCTCCACTTT	CASSDLVSYNSPLHF
.	TRBV5-1	TRBJ1-4	TRBD1	TGCGCCAGCAGCTTAGGACAGGGGGCTTTGGGTGAAAAACTGTTTTTT	CASSLGQGALGEKLFF
once	TRBV7-2	TRBJ1-5	.	TGTGCCAGCAGCTTACTGGGGGTCGATCAGCCCCAGCATTTT	CASSLLGVDQPQHF
.	TRBV19	TRBJ1-2	.	TGTGCCAGTAGTATAGACGGCTCCCCGTATGGCTACACCTTC	CASSIDGSPYGYTF
.	TRBV15	TRBJ2-1	.	TGTGCCACCAGCAGAGTGGCGGGTTTCTCCTACAATGAGCAGTTCTTC	CATSRVAGFSYNEQFF
.	TRBV6-1	TRBJ2-7	.	TGTGCCAGCAGTGAAGATTGGCGATCGCAGTACTTC	CASSEDWRSQYF
once	TRBV7-9	TRBJ1-5	TRBD1	TGTGCCAGCAGCCGAGGACAGGGGGTAAATCAGCCCCAGCATTTT	CASSRGQGVNQPQHF
.	TRBV7-2	TRBJ1-5	TRBD1	TGTGCCAGCAGCCGGGACAGGGGACGTCAGCCCCAGCATTTT	CASSRDRGRQPQHF
.	TRBV18	TRBJ2-5	.	TGTGCCAGCTCACCTTTCCATCAAGAAGAGACCCAGTACTTC	CASSPFHQEETQYF
.	TRBV28	TRBJ2-7	TRBD1	TGTGCCAGCAGTTTATGGGGACAGGGGGGGACCTACGAGCAGTACTTC	CASSLWGQGGTYEQYF
.	TRBV7-7	TRBJ2-5	TRBD2	TGTGCCAGCAGCTTAGTCCCGGGACTAGCGAGAGAGACCCAGTACTTC	CASSLVPGLARETQYF
.	TRBV7-9	TRBJ1-2	.	TGTGCCAGCAGCCCAGGAGACCGTGGCTACACCTTC	CASSPGDRGYTF
.	TRBV19	TRBJ2-5	.	TGTGCCAGTAGCAGATATTTCAGGGGAGGGTTTGAGACCCAGTACTTC	CASSRYFRGGFETQYF
.	TRBV19	TRBJ2-2	.	TGTGCCAGTAGGGACAACGCGAACACCGGGGAGCTGTTTTTT	CASRDNANTGELFF
.	TRBV15	TRBJ2-7	.	TGTGCCACCAGCAGAGTTGGGGGGAGCTCCTACGAGCAGTACTTC	CATSRVGGSSYEQYF
.	TRBV5-1	TRBJ2-7	TRBD1	TGCGCCAGCAGCTGGGGACAGGGGAGCTCCTACGAGCAGTACTTC	CASSWGQGSSYEQYF
once	TRBV15	TRBJ1-3	.	TGTGCCACCGCGCGGGGGATCGCGGACACCATATATTTT	CATARGIADTIYF
.	TRBV2	TRBJ1-2	.	TGTGCCAGCAGTGAAGCCAGGGTCGGCTACACCTTC	CASSEARVGYTF
.	TRBV7-9	TRBJ2-7	TRBD2	TGTGCCAGCAGCTGGGGGACTAGCGGGAGCTCCTACGAGCAGTACTTC	CASSWGTSGSSYEQYF
once	TRBV27	TRBJ1-1	.	TGTGCCAGCAGTTCGGGACTTATTCACACTGAAGCTTTCTTT	CASSSGLIHTEAFF
.	TRBV6-5	TRBJ2-4	TRBD2	TGTGCCAGCAGGACTAGCAGTTTAGGCATTCAGTACTTC	CASRTSSLGIQYF
.	TRBV11-2	TRBJ2-5	.	TGTGCCAGCAGCGTATCCTCGGGGTATCAAGAGACCCAGTACTTC	CASSVSSGYQETQYF
.	TRBV6-5	TRBJ1-1	TRBD1	TGTGCCAGCAGTTACGTTCAGGGGGCCAGGAGAGCTTTCTTT	CASSYVQGARRAFF
once	TRBV2	TRBJ2-7	TRBD1	TGTGCCAGCAGTAAACAGGGGGGCCTCTACGAGCAGTACTTC	CASSKQGGLYEQYF
.	TRBV9	TRBJ2-1	TRBD2	TGTGCCAGCAGCGTAGTTAGGCTAGCGGGGGAGGGTGAGCAGTTCTTC	CASSVVRLAGEGEQFF
.	TRBV4-1	TRBJ1-5	.	TGCGCCAGCAGCCAAGATTTGGGCAGGGGACGCAATCAGCCCCAGCATTTT	CASSQDLGRGRNQPQHF
once	TRBV6-5	TRBJ1-4	TRBD1	TGTGCCAGCAGTTCGGACAGGGGGCGGGGGAATGAAAAACTGTTTTTT	CASSSDRGRGNEKLFF
.	TRBV7-9	TRBJ2-7	TRBD2	TGTGCCAGCAGACAACGGACTAGTTCCTCGGACGAGCAGTACTTC	CASRQRTSSSDEQYF
once	TRBV28	TRBJ2-3	TRBD2	TGTGCCAGCAGCTTAGCGGGAGAAAATGGAGATACGCAGTATTTT	CASSLAGENGDTQYF
.	TRBV5-1	TRBJ1-1	.	TGCGCCAGCAGCTTGAACTCGGCGAACACTGAAGCTTTCTTT	CASSLNSANTEAFF
.	TRBV28	TRBJ2-4	.	TGTGCCAGCACCCCGACAGATGTCATTCAGTACTTC	CASTPTDVIQYF
.	TRBV7-9	TRBJ2-3	TRBD2	TGTGCCAGCAGCTGGAGAGCGGGGTTAGATACGCAGTATTTT	CASSWRAGLDTQYF
.	TRBV2	TRBJ2-7	.	TGTGCCAGCAGGCGCAGCAAATCCTCCTACGAGCAGTACTTC	CASRRSKSSYEQYF
.	TRBV7-2	TRBJ1-1	.	TGTGCCAGCAGCTTAGTTCCTACAGACACTGAAGCTTTCTTT	CASSLVPTDTEAFF